This T cell receptor (beta chain) is drawn from a study of blood T cell repertoires in COVID-19. In the study overall: Material from acute and convalescent COVID-19 was sourced from the United States, Italy and Spain. Sources were T cells, B-cell-depleted T cells, or PBMCs; the material itself was cDNA or gDNA.

This clone showed up just once. The method was immunoSEQ multiplex PCR; TCRdb's version includes in-frame clones alone and lacks a portion of them. The sample records 150,000 to 250,000 clones, about 80% being singletons. Trimming took 6 bases from V and 7 from J, leaving 18 bases between them. There are 14 residues in the CDR3. The germline CDR1 and CDR2 sequences are MNHEY and SMNVEV (reference sequence). The chain combines TRBV27 with TRBJ2-5, with D perhaps TRBD1 (5 bases). This receptor was identified in a human donor with acute or convalescent COVID-19. The donor label of this sample is uncertain. The sample taken for sequencing was peripheral blood. The CDR3 coding sequence is TGTGCCAGCAGGTTAGGGGCAGTCGAAGGGACCCAGTACTTC. It translates to CASRLGAVEGTQYF.